This TCR beta chain was identified during a study of blood T cell repertoires in COVID-19. In the study overall: From the United States, Italy and Spain came samples of acute and convalescent COVID-19.

In the authors' workflow: Amplifying reference gene primers gave estimates of nucleated cell counts. Profiled with immunoSEQ multiplex PCR; TCRdb holds only in-frame clones, not every one. V, J and clone size are those of that table, while D and trimming were read from the DNA. The sample comprises approximately 250,000 clones, approximately 89% of which are singletons, and about 1.7% rests with the top ten. Germline CDR1 reads SGHNT; CDR2 reads YYREEE (reference sequence). The CDR3 covers 12 residues. V lost 7 bases and J 4 bases, leaving 12 bases between the germline ends. Sequenced material: peripheral blood. The chain couples TRBV5-4 to TRBJ2-7; TRBD1 might be the D (6 bases). This sequence originates from an older woman who had recovered from COVID-19. The CDR3 DNA reads TGTGCCAGCTCACAGGGTACGTACGAGCAGTACTTC. Translating it yields CASSQGTYEQYF.